One and the same sample provided the 13 T cell receptor beta chains below, sequenced in a study of T cell responses to AZD1222 COVID-19 vaccine. Generated by immunoSEQ multiplex PCR, the TCRdb table keeps only in-frame clones and is missing some. The data hold roughly 140,000 clones, with about 87% observed a single time. The sequences come from peripheral blood, collected on day 0 of MenACWY control vaccination. Receptors were obtained from an adult in good health.

In DNA, the CDR3 is TGTGCCAGCAGTGGCCCTCGCTACACTGAAGCTTTCTTT. Residues: CASSGPRYTEAFF. The genes are TRBV2 and TRBJ1-1; unclear D gene. The CDR3 is 13 residues long. Germline V gene sequence: CDR1 SNHLY, CDR2 FYNNEI. Trimming took 4 bases from V and 3 from J, leaving 9 bases between them.

The CDR3 protein is CSVEPWDTNGPEAFF. The CDR3 DNA reads TGCAGCGTTGAACCCTGGGACACTAATGGGCCTGAAGCTTTCTTT. The chain is built from TRBV29-1 and TRBJ1-1; a weak D match, TRBD1 (6 bases). In germline, CDR1 is SQVTM, CDR2 ANQGSEA. The ends were cut back, 2 bases at V and 6 bases at J, with 19 bases in the middle. CDR3 size: 15 residues.

The V call is TRBV18, the J call TRBJ1-3, with no clear D. The CDR3 length is 14 residues. Between the trimmed V and J ends, which lost 1 base and 1 base, there was a span of 5 bases. CDR1 and CDR2 (germline): KGHSH, LQKENI. The CDR3 reads CASSPQRSGNTIYF. The DNA for the CDR3 is TGTGCCAGCTCACCACAGAGGTCTGGAAACACCATATATTTT. Full variable domain (outside the CDR3, taken from reference TRBV18 and TRBJ1-3): NAGVMQNPRHLVRRRGQEARLRCSPMKGHSHVYWYRQLPEEGLKFMVYLQKENIIDESGMPKERFSAEFPKEGPSILRIQQVVRGDSAAYFCASSPQRSGNTIYFGEGSWLTVV.

The chain employs TRBV5-1 and TRBJ1-1; D is ambiguous. Germline V gene data show CDR1 as SGHRS and CDR2 as YFSETQ. The CDR3 has 14 amino acids. Trimming cost V 0 bases and J 1 base, with 7 bases left between them. The CDR3 loop reads CASSLGHPNTEAFF. The CDR3 nucleotides read TGCGCCAGCAGCTTGGGGCACCCGAACACTGAAGCTTTCTTT.

The rearrangement uses TRBV2 and TRBJ1-6; TRBD1 might be the D (5 bases). CDR3 length equals 14 residues. CDR1 and CDR2 (germline): SNHLY, FYNNEI. The germline V and J ends were trimmed by 8 bases and 9 bases, with 17 bases remaining between them. The CDR3 DNA sequence: TGTGCCAGCGGCGGTGAGGGGCGGGGTTCACCCCTCCACTTT. Translated, it gives CASGGEGRGSPLHF.

The chain joins TRBV27 to TRBJ2-2; D not certain. Trimming pared 3 bases from V and 6 bases from J, leaving 17 bases between. Germline V CDR1 and CDR2: MNHEY, SMNVEV (reference sequence). CDR3 length: 16 residues. The CDR3 region has the DNA TGTGCCAGCAGTTTCTTTGTCGGCAGGTCACCCGGGGAGCTGTTTTTT. It codes for CASSFFVGRSPGELFF.

On this clone: A read error may produce the germline difference seen at one junction end. The chain joins TRBV19 to TRBJ1-3; D may be TRBD1 (5 bases). The CDR3 runs to 16 residues. Germline V gene sequence: CDR1 LNHDA, CDR2 SQIVND (reference sequence). This CDR3 is CARRREGNRSGNTIYF. The CDR3 DNA reads TGTGCCCGTAGACGGGAGGGGAATCGATCTGGAAACACCATATATTTT.

This chain connects TRBV24-1 to TRBJ1-5, with D perhaps matching TRBD1 (6 bases). Looked up from germline, CDR1 is KGHDR and CDR2 is SFDVKD. Trimming removed 8 bases from V and 2 bases from J, with 21 bases in between. The CDR3 is made up of 17 amino acids. CDR3 amino acids: CATMDSSIRGGNQPQHF. The CDR3 DNA reads TGTGCCACCATGGACAGCTCGATTCGAGGCGGCAATCAGCCCCAGCATTTT.

The rearrangement uses TRBV11-2 and TRBJ1-3, with D uncertain. The CDR3 is 16 residues long. Germline V gene data show CDR1 as SGHAT and CDR2 as FQNNGV. The V end lost 4 bases, the J end lost 2 bases, and 15 bases lay between the germline ends. For the CDR3, the DNA is TGTGCCAGCAGCTACAGCGAAGCCCGTGCTGGAAACACCATATATTTT. Protein: CASSYSEARAGNTIYF.

The chain links TRBV12-3 or TRBV12-4 to TRBJ2-1; D perhaps matches TRBD2 (5 bases). CDR3 length equals 12 residues. Trimming stripped 6 bases from V and 8 bases from J, with 11 bases between. CDR3 loop: CASRRTSYEQFF. The CDR3 DNA reads TGTGCCAGCAGACGTACTAGTTATGAGCAGTTCTTC.

The V and J genes are TRBV7-2 and TRBJ2-3, with 10 bases identical to TRBD2. Trimming at V came to 8 bases and at J to 5 bases, leaving 7 bases not matched to a gene. Germline CDR1 SGHTA, CDR2 FQGNSA. The CDR3 is 14 amino acids. In DNA form, the CDR3 reads TGTGCCAGCCAGCGGGAGGGTCGGGAAGATACGCAGTATTTT. Encoded protein: CASQREGREDTQYF.

This clone was recorded many times. This chain joins TRBV30 and TRBJ2-7; the match to TRBD2 covers 8 bases. Unmatched junction bases numbered 6, after V lost 0 bases and J lost 5 bases. The CDR3 length is 14 residues. From germline, CDR1 is GTSNPN and CDR2 SVGIG (reference sequence). The CDR3 sequence: CAWSVRGGIHEQYF. The CDR3 DNA reads TGTGCCTGGAGTGTCCGGGGGGGGATTCACGAGCAGTACTTC.

The rearrangement uses TRBV9 and TRBJ2-1; 7 positions agree with TRBD2. The J segment lost 0 bases and the V segment lost 2 bases, leaving 5 bases of the junction unmatched. The CDR3 is made up of 16 amino acids. Germline V gene data show CDR1 as SGDLS and CDR2 as YYNGEE. The CDR3 DNA is TGTGCCAGCAGCGTGACAGCGGGGAGCTCCTACAATGAGCAGTTCTTC. It specifies CASSVTAGSSYNEQFF.